The clone carrying this T cell receptor beta chain was recorded a few times. Other nucleotide sequences in the sample specify the same CDR3. The data were obtained in a study of blood T cell repertoires in COVID-19. Original data processing: Researchers report that nucleated cell counts were estimated from reference gene primer amplification. The data were produced by immunoSEQ multiplex PCR, yet TCRdb's version contains in-frame clones alone and is incomplete. V and J calls and clone size are those listed in that table; D and trimming were worked out from the DNA. The sample carries around 150,000 clones, around three quarters recorded once. The CDR3 has 14 residues. The germline V gene encodes CDR1 LNHNV and CDR2 YYDKDF (reference sequence). V was clipped by 0 bases and J by 5 bases, with 10 bases between them.

The chain recombines TRBV15 with TRBJ1-1, with D uncertain. This TCR came from a middle-aged man with active or convalescent COVID-19. The sequenced material came from peripheral blood. The CDR3 is CATSRDLRVTEAFF. CDR3 nucleotide sequence: TGTGCCACCAGCAGAGATCTTCGGGTGACTGAAGCTTTCTTT.